This entry lists 6 T cell receptor beta chains sequenced from one sample in a study of identical twins. From the 5' RACE reads, TCRdb called clonotypes with MiXCR, one entry per CDR3 protein. The table records roughly 470,000 distinct CDR3 sequences, roughly an eighth of them present only once. This sample was shared with a second study, whose subject was yellow fever vaccine responses in identical twins.

What was sequenced was CD4+ T cells sorted from blood. All receptors derive from a woman aged 18-29 years in good health.

The genes are TRBV7-2 and TRBJ2-3; TRBD2 aligns across 7 bases. The length of the CDR3 is 13 residues. Trimming cost V 5 bases and J 4 bases; bases outside gene matches: 3. The germline V gene encodes CDR1 SGHTA and CDR2 FQGNSA. The CDR3 spells CASSRGVADTQYF. The CDR3 region has the DNA TGTGCCAGCAGCCGGGGGGTAGCAGATACGCAGTATTTT. Complete variable domain (other parts from reference TRBV7-2 and TRBJ2-3): GAGVSQSPSNKVTEKGKDVELRCDPISGHTALYWYRQSLGQGLEFLIYFQGNSAPDKSGLPSDRFSAERTGGSVSTLTIQRTQQEDSAVYLCASSRGVADTQYFGPGTRLTVL.

This CDR3 reads CASSLDPGTSYEQFF. The DNA of the CDR3 is TGTGCCAGCAGCTTAGACCCCGGGACTAGCTACGAGCAGTTCTTC. The chain links TRBV7-2 to TRBJ2-1, with TRBD2 matching 9 bases. The CDR3 length is 15 residues. The junction had 8 bases not matched to a gene; V was cut back by 1 base and J by 10 bases. Germline-derived CDR1 and CDR2 are SGHTA and FQGNSA.

This sequence joins TRBV6-1 and TRBJ1-1; 9 nucleotides match TRBD1. Germline V gene data show CDR1 as MNHNS and CDR2 as SASEGT. The junction had 7 bases not matched to a gene; V was cut back by 6 bases and J by 5 bases. The CDR3 covers 14 residues. This CDR3 reads CASRMGTGRTEAFF. CDR3 coding DNA: TGTGCCAGCAGAATGGGGACAGGGAGAACTGAAGCTTTCTTT.

This clonotype was seen many times. The V gene is TRBV9, the J gene TRBJ2-1; TRBD2 is a possible D gene (5 bases). Looked up from germline, CDR1 is SGDLS and CDR2 is YYNGEE. V gave up 0 bases and J gave up 6 bases, with 7 bases separating them. This CDR3 spans 13 amino acids. CDR3 in DNA: TGTGCCAGCAGCGTAGGGCTAGCCAATGAGCAGTTCTTC. It yields the protein CASSVGLANEQFF.

The chain combines TRBV6-2 or TRBV6-3 with TRBJ2-1, with 9 bases identical to TRBD2. Germline CDR1 reads MNHEY; CDR2 reads SVGEGT. This CDR3 contains 21 residues. Unmatched junction bases numbered 21, after V lost 6 bases and J lost 0 bases. Here the CDR3 reads CASSRPRGSGGISNSYNEQFF. The CDR3 DNA sequence: TGTGCCAGCAGCCGTCCGCGTGGTAGCGGGGGTATCTCAAACTCCTACAATGAGCAGTTCTTC.

The sample holds a few counts of this clonotype. V usage is TRBV10-1 and J usage is TRBJ2-3; TRBD2 matches 7 bases. Trimming at V came to 5 bases and at J to 0 bases, leaving 11 bases not matched to a gene. The germline V gene encodes CDR1 WNHNN and CDR2 SYGVQD (reference sequence). The CDR3 covers 17 residues. The DNA for the CDR3 is TGCGCCAGCAGTCCCGCGGTGAGCGGGACTAGCACAGATACGCAGTATTTT. This codes for CASSPAVSGTSTDTQYF.